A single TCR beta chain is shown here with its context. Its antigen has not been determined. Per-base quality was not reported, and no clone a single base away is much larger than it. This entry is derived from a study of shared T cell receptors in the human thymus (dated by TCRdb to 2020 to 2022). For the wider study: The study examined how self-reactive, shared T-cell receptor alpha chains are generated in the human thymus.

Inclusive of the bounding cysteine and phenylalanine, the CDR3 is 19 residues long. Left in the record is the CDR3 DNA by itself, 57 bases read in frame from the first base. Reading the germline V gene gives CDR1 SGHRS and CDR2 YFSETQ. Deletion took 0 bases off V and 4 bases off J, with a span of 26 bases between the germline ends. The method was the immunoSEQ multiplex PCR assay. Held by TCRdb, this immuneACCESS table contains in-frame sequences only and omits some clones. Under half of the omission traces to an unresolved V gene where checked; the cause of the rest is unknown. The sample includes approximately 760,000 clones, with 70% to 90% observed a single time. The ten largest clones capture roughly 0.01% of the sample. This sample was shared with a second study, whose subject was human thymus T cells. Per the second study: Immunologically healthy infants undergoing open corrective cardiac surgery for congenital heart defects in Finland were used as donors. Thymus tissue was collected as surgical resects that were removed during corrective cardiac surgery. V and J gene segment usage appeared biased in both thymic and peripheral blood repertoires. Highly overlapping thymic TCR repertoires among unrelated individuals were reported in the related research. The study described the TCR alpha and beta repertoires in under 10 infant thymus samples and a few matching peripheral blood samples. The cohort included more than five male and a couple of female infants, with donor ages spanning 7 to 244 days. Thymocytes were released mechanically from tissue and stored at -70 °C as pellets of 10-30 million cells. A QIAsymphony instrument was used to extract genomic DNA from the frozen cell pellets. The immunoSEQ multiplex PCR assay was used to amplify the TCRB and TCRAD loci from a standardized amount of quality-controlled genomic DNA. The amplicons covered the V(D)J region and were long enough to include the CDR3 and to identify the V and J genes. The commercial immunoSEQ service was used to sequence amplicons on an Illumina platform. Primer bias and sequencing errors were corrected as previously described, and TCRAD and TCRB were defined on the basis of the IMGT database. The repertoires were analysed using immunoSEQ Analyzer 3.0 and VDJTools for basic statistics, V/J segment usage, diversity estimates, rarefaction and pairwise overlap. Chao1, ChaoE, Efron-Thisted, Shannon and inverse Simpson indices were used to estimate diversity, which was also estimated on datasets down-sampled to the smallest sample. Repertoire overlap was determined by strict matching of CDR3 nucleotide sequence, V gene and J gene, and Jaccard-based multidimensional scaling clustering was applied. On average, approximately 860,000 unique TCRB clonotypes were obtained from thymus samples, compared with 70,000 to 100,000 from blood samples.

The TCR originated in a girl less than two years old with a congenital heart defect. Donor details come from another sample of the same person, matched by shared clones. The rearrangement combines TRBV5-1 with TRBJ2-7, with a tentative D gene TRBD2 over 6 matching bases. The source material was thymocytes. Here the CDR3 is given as CASSLEGTVASDLPYEQYF. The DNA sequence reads TGCGCCAGCAGCTTGGAAGGAACGGTGGCTAGCGACTTACCTTACGAGCAGTACTTC.